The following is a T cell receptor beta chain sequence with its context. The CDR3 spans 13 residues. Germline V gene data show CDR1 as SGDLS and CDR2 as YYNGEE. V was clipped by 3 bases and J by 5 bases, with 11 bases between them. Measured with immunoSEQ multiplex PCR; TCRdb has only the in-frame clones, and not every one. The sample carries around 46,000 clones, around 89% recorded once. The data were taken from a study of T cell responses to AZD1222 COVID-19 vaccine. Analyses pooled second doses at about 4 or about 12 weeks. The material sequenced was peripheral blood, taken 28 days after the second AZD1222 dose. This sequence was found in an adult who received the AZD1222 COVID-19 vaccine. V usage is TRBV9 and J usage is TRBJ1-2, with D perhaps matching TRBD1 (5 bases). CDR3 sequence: CASSETGLYGYTF. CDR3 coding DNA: TGTGCCAGCAGCGAAACAGGTCTATATGGCTACACCTTC.